This T cell receptor beta chain is from a study of T cell changes during pregnancy in multiple sclerosis. Sequencing was performed with immunoSEQ multiplex PCR; in TCRdb, only in-frame clones are kept and a portion is missing. This sample has fewer than 110,000 clones, with 75% to 95% found just once. There are a few counts of this clone. Trimming shortened V by 6 bases and J by 3 bases, and 14 bases separated the two germline ends. Germline V lookup: CDR1 ENHRY, CDR2 SYGVKD. The CDR3 covers 14 residues. The clonotype comes from a female donor with multiple sclerosis, enrolled in a pregnancy study. The V and J genes are TRBV10-3 and TRBJ1-1, with D possibly being TRBD1 (5 bases). The sequencing here drew on peripheral blood, taken in the second trimester of pregnancy. CDR3 sequence: CAISVQGGDTEAFF. The CDR3 DNA reads as TGTGCCATCAGCGTTCAGGGAGGTGACACTGAAGCTTTCTTT.